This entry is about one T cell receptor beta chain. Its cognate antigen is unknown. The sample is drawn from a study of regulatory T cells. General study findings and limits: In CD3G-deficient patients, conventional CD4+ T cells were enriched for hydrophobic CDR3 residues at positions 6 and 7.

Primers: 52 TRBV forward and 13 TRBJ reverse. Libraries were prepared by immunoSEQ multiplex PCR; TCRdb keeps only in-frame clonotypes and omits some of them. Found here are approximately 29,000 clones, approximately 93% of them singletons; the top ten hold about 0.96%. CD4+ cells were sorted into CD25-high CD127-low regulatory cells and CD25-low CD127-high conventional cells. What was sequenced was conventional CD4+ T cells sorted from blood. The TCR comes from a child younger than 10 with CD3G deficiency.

In DNA form, the CDR3 reads TGTGCCAGCAGCTTAATTAGTTCGGCCTACGAGCAGTACTTC. It specifies CASSLISSAYEQYF. This chain connects TRBV11-2 to TRBJ2-7; no clear D. The CDR3 contains 14 residues. The germline CDR1 and CDR2 sequences are SGHAT and FQNNGV. The V end lost 2 bases, the J end lost 2 bases, and 10 bases lay between the germline ends.